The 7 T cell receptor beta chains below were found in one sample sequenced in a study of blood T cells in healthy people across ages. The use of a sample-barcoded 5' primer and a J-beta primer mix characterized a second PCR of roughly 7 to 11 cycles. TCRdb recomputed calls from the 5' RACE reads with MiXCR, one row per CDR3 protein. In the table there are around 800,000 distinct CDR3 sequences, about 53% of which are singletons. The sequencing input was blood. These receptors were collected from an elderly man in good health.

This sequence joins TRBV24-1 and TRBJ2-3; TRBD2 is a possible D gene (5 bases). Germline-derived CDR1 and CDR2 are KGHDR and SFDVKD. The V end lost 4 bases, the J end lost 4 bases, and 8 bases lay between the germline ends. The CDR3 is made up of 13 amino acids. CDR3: CATSDPGADTQYF. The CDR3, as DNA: TGTGCCACCAGTGACCCCGGGGCAGATACGCAGTATTTT.

CDR3 bases: TGCAGTGCTGATCATCCGAAGGCCGGGGAGCTGTTTTTT. This sequence encodes CSADHPKAGELFF. The chain links TRBV20-1 to TRBJ2-2; no clear D. Germline loops: CDR1 DFQATT, CDR2 SNEGSKA (reference sequence). V lost 5 bases and J lost 6, with 13 bases in between. The CDR3 runs 13 residues.

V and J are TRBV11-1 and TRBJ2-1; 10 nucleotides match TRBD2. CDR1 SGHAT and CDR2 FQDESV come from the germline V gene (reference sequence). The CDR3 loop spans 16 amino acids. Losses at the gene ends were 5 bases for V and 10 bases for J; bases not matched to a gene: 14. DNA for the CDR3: TGTGCCAGCAGCATAGGGACTAGCGATCACACTTGGGAGCAGTTCTTC. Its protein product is CASSIGTSDHTWEQFF.

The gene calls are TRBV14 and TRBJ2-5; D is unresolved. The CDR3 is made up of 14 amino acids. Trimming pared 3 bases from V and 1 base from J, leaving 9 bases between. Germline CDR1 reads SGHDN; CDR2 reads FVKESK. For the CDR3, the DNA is TGTGCCAGCAGCCAGTACCGGATCCAAGAGACCCAGTACTTC. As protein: CASSQYRIQETQYF.

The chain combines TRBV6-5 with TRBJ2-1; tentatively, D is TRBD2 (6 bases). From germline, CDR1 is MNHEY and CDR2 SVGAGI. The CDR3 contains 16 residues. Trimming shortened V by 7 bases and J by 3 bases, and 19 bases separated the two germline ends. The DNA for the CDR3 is TGTGCCAGCACTCAGTTCCGGGACTTAGGCTACAATGAGCAGTTCTTC. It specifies CASTQFRDLGYNEQFF.

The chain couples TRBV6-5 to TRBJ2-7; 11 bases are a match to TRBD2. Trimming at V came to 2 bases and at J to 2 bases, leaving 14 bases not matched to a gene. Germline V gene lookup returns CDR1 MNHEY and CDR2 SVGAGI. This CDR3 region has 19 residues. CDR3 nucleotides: TGTGCCAGCAGTTACGACCAGGCTAGCGGGAGGACCAAAACCTACGAGCAGTACTTC. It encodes CASSYDQASGRTKTYEQYF.

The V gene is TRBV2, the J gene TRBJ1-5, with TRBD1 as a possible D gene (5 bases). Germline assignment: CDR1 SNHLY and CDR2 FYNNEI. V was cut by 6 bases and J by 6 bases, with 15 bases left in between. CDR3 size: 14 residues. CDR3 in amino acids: CASSPQGGPQPQHF. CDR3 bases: TGTGCCAGCAGCCCGCAGGGAGGTCCTCAGCCCCAGCATTTT.